This is a list of T cell receptor beta chains from one sample in a study of blood T cell repertoires in COVID-19. Only in-frame clones appear in the TCRdb table, and some are missing; sequencing was by immunoSEQ multiplex PCR. The sample consists of 250,000 to 400,000 clones, around 90% of them appearing once. Sequencing was done on a sample of peripheral blood. These receptors were taken from a woman aged 25 to 39 with COVID-19, enrolled during active disease. Both conserved end residues are part of each CDR3. D genes are given only for firm matches. For some rows the clone size is stated as once, few or many, or as a class when expanded; others skip it.

J gene: TRBJ2-1
V gene: TRBV20-1
D gene: TRBD1
clone size: NA
CDR3 protein: CSASPGGEDNEQFF
CDR3 DNA: TGCAGTGCTAGTCCAGGGGGCGAGGACAATGAGCAGTTCTTC

J gene: TRBJ1-1
V gene: TRBV19
D gene: TRBD1
clone size: NA
CDR3 protein: CASRGGTAMNTEAFF
CDR3 DNA: TGTGCCAGTAGAGGGGGGACAGCGATGAACACTGAAGCTTTCTTT

J gene: TRBJ2-7
V gene: TRBV11-2
D gene: NA
clone size: once
CDR3 protein: CASSLVAWSGSYEQYF
CDR3 DNA: TGTGCCAGCAGCTTAGTCGCTTGGAGCGGGTCCTACGAGCAGTACTTC

J gene: TRBJ1-1
V gene: TRBV14
D gene: NA
clone size: NA
CDR3 protein: CASSQEYIFGTEAFF
CDR3 DNA: TGTGCCAGCAGCCAAGAGTACATTTTTGGCACTGAAGCTTTCTTT

J gene: TRBJ2-7
V gene: TRBV6-5
D gene: TRBD1
clone size: NA
CDR3 protein: CAITRAAGGIDEQYF
CDR3 DNA: TGTGCCATTACCAGGGCGGCAGGGGGCATCGACGAGCAGTACTTC

J gene: TRBJ2-1
V gene: TRBV15
D gene: TRBD2
clone size: NA
CDR3 protein: CATSARLAGNEQFF
CDR3 DNA: TGTGCCACCAGCGCCCGACTAGCGGGGAATGAGCAGTTCTTC

J gene: TRBJ2-3
V gene: TRBV27
D gene: TRBD2
clone size: NA
CDR3 protein: CASSRGRGQIDTQYF
CDR3 DNA: TGTGCCAGCAGCCGCGGGAGGGGGCAGATAGATACGCAGTATTTT

J gene: TRBJ2-7
V gene: TRBV29-1
D gene: NA
clone size: NA
CDR3 protein: CSVGRLDRYYEQYF
CDR3 DNA: TGCAGCGTTGGGCGCCTGGACAGATACTACGAGCAGTACTTC

J gene: TRBJ2-1
V gene: TRBV24-1
D gene: NA
clone size: once
CDR3 protein: CATSNEELSYNEQFF
CDR3 DNA: TGTGCCACCAGCAATGAGGAGTTGTCCTACAATGAGCAGTTCTTC

J gene: TRBJ2-2
V gene: TRBV5-1
D gene: TRBD2
clone size: NA
CDR3 protein: CASSLASSGIFVAGELFF
CDR3 DNA: TGCGCCAGCAGCTTGGCCTCTAGCGGTATTTTTGTCGCCGGGGAGCTGTTTTTT

J gene: TRBJ2-5
V gene: TRBV6-5
D gene: TRBD2
clone size: NA
CDR3 protein: CASSYSLAGEETQYF
CDR3 DNA: TGTGCCAGCAGTTACTCGCTAGCGGGAGAAGAGACCCAGTACTTC

J gene: TRBJ2-5
V gene: TRBV4-1
D gene: NA
clone size: once
CDR3 protein: CASSQRVQGLRGKETQYF
CDR3 DNA: TGCGCCAGCAGTCAGAGGGTACAGGGATTAAGGGGAAAAGAGACCCAGTACTTC

J gene: TRBJ2-1
V gene: TRBV24-1
D gene: NA
clone size: many
CDR3 protein: CATSSVWARRSSYNEQFF
CDR3 DNA: TGTGCCACCAGTTCAGTTTGGGCGCGCCGTAGCTCCTACAATGAGCAGTTCTTC

J gene: TRBJ2-1
V gene: TRBV5-1
D gene: TRBD2
clone size: NA
CDR3 protein: CASSLSGGSSYNEQFF
CDR3 DNA: TGCGCCAGCAGCTTAAGCGGCGGGAGCTCCTACAATGAGCAGTTCTTC

J gene: TRBJ2-2
V gene: TRBV2
D gene: NA
clone size: NA
CDR3 protein: CVSSERTNTGELFF
CDR3 DNA: TGTGTCAGCAGTGAACGTACGAACACCGGGGAGCTGTTTTTT

J gene: TRBJ2-3
V gene: TRBV7-3
D gene: TRBD1
clone size: few
CDR3 protein: CASSPGQGISGTDTQYF
CDR3 DNA: TGTGCCAGCAGCCCGGGACAGGGGATAAGTGGGACAGATACGCAGTATTTT

J gene: TRBJ2-7
V gene: TRBV20-1
D gene: TRBD2
clone size: once
CDR3 protein: CRAGGNYEQYF
CDR3 DNA: TGCAGGGCGGGAGGGAACTACGAGCAGTACTTC

J gene: TRBJ2-7
V gene: TRBV9
D gene: NA
clone size: NA
CDR3 protein: CASSGRRGEQYF
CDR3 DNA: TGTGCCAGCAGCGGAAGGAGGGGCGAGCAGTACTTC

J gene: TRBJ2-5
V gene: TRBV11-2
D gene: TRBD1
clone size: once
CDR3 protein: CASSSPGQIETQYF
CDR3 DNA: TGTGCCAGCAGCTCTCCGGGACAGATAGAGACCCAGTACTTC

J gene: TRBJ1-5
V gene: TRBV3-1/TRBV3-2
D gene: TRBD1
clone size: NA
CDR3 protein: CASSLQGGGEPQHF
CDR3 DNA: TGTGCCAGCAGCCTCCAGGGGGGTGGTGAGCCCCAGCATTTT

J gene: TRBJ1-2
V gene: TRBV4-2
D gene: NA
clone size: NA
CDR3 protein: CASSQDAYRGGYTF
CDR3 DNA: TGTGCCAGCAGCCAAGACGCTTATAGGGGGGGCTACACCTTC

J gene: TRBJ1-2
V gene: TRBV12-5
D gene: NA
clone size: NA
CDR3 protein: CASGQYYGYTF
CDR3 DNA: TGTGCTAGCGGACAGTATTATGGCTACACCTTC

J gene: TRBJ2-1
V gene: TRBV7-9
D gene: NA
clone size: NA
CDR3 protein: CASSLDHRNEQFF
CDR3 DNA: TGTGCCAGCAGCCTTGATCACAGGAATGAGCAGTTCTTC

J gene: TRBJ1-1
V gene: TRBV7-9
D gene: NA
clone size: NA
CDR3 protein: CASSLDTRAFF
CDR3 DNA: TGTGCCAGCAGCTTGGACACCCGAGCTTTCTTT

J gene: TRBJ2-7
V gene: TRBV14
D gene: TRBD1
clone size: NA
CDR3 protein: CASSQGGTGGYEQYF
CDR3 DNA: TGTGCCAGCAGCCAAGGAGGGACAGGGGGCTACGAGCAGTACTTC

J gene: TRBJ1-1
V gene: TRBV19
D gene: NA
clone size: NA
CDR3 protein: CASRGQENTEAFF
CDR3 DNA: TGTGCCAGTAGGGGACAAGAGAACACTGAAGCTTTCTTT

J gene: TRBJ1-2
V gene: TRBV30
D gene: NA
clone size: few
CDR3 protein: CAWSVFRTNYGYTF
CDR3 DNA: TGTGCCTGGAGTGTATTCCGGACAAACTATGGCTACACCTTC

J gene: TRBJ1-6
V gene: TRBV18
D gene: NA
clone size: NA
CDR3 protein: CASSPDRNSPLHF
CDR3 DNA: TGTGCCAGCTCACCAGACAGAAATTCACCCCTCCACTTT

J gene: TRBJ2-2
V gene: TRBV19
D gene: TRBD1
clone size: NA
CDR3 protein: CASSSPGQINTGELFF
CDR3 DNA: TGTGCCAGTAGTTCACCGGGACAGATAAACACCGGGGAGCTGTTTTTT

J gene: TRBJ1-4
V gene: TRBV5-4
D gene: TRBD1
clone size: NA
CDR3 protein: CASSSPKTGNEKLFF
CDR3 DNA: TGTGCCAGCAGCTCGCCAAAGACAGGGAATGAAAAACTGTTTTTT

J gene: TRBJ1-1
V gene: TRBV6-5
D gene: NA
clone size: NA
CDR3 protein: CASRHWNTEAFF
CDR3 DNA: TGTGCCAGCCGACATTGGAACACTGAAGCTTTCTTT

J gene: TRBJ2-7
V gene: TRBV18
D gene: NA
clone size: NA
CDR3 protein: CASSPPTGNQEQYF
CDR3 DNA: TGTGCCAGCTCACCACCGACAGGCAACCAGGAGCAGTACTTC

J gene: TRBJ1-4
V gene: TRBV12-3/TRBV12-4
D gene: NA
clone size: NA
CDR3 protein: CASSTPRQEKLFF
CDR3 DNA: TGTGCCAGCAGTACCCCGAGGCAGGAAAAACTGTTTTTT

J gene: TRBJ1-4
V gene: TRBV20-1
D gene: NA
clone size: NA
CDR3 protein: CSASVPGIGEKLFF
CDR3 DNA: TGCAGTGCAAGTGTCCCAGGGATTGGTGAAAAACTGTTTTTT

J gene: TRBJ2-6
V gene: TRBV30
D gene: NA
clone size: NA
CDR3 protein: CAWSGPTGDSGANVLTF
CDR3 DNA: TGTGCCTGGAGTGGTCCCACGGGGGACTCTGGGGCCAACGTCCTGACTTTC

J gene: TRBJ1-1
V gene: TRBV10-1
D gene: NA
clone size: NA
CDR3 protein: CASSDLYTEAFF
CDR3 DNA: TGCGCCAGCAGTGACCTATACACTGAAGCTTTCTTT

J gene: TRBJ1-2
V gene: TRBV5-1
D gene: NA
clone size: NA
CDR3 protein: CASSFQGSPLNNYGYTF
CDR3 DNA: TGCGCCAGCAGCTTCCAGGGGTCGCCTTTGAATAACTATGGCTACACCTTC

J gene: TRBJ1-4
V gene: TRBV21-1
D gene: NA
clone size: NA
CDR3 protein: CASSKAGAFGEKLFF
CDR3 DNA: TGTGCCAGCAGCAAAGCAGGGGCCTTTGGTGAAAAACTGTTTTTT

J gene: TRBJ2-7
V gene: TRBV30
D gene: NA
clone size: NA
CDR3 protein: CAWRILSSYEQYF
CDR3 DNA: TGTGCCTGGAGGATTCTAAGCTCCTACGAGCAGTACTTC

J gene: TRBJ1-6
V gene: TRBV5-4
D gene: NA
clone size: few
CDR3 protein: CASSLGGSGSPLHF
CDR3 DNA: TGTGCCAGCAGCTTGGGGGGAAGCGGCTCACCCCTCCACTTT

J gene: TRBJ1-1
V gene: TRBV2
D gene: NA
clone size: NA
CDR3 protein: CASSEGRAFGTEAFF
CDR3 DNA: TGTGCCAGCAGTGAGGGCAGGGCGTTTGGCACTGAAGCTTTCTTT

J gene: TRBJ2-7
V gene: TRBV5-5
D gene: TRBD1
clone size: NA
CDR3 protein: CASSYGQGAGEQYF
CDR3 DNA: TGTGCCAGCAGCTACGGACAGGGGGCGGGCGAGCAGTACTTC

J gene: TRBJ1-1
V gene: TRBV7-2
D gene: NA
clone size: NA
CDR3 protein: CASSAVPWDTEAFF
CDR3 DNA: TGTGCCAGCAGCGCGGTCCCCTGGGACACTGAAGCTTTCTTT

J gene: TRBJ1-5
V gene: TRBV10-3
D gene: NA
clone size: NA
CDR3 protein: CAISTGSGEPQHF
CDR3 DNA: TGTGCCATCAGTACGGGGTCCGGAGAGCCCCAGCATTTT

J gene: TRBJ2-3
V gene: TRBV6-5
D gene: NA
clone size: NA
CDR3 protein: CASRQDRRTDTQYF
CDR3 DNA: TGTGCCAGCAGACAGGACAGACGCACAGATACGCAGTATTTT

J gene: TRBJ1-6
V gene: TRBV27
D gene: NA
clone size: NA
CDR3 protein: CASSFSGLPDNSPLHF
CDR3 DNA: TGTGCCAGCAGTTTCTCGGGACTGCCGGATAATTCACCCCTCCACTTT

J gene: TRBJ2-5
V gene: TRBV27
D gene: TRBD2
clone size: NA
CDR3 protein: CASSLRSGRAQETQYF
CDR3 DNA: TGTGCCAGCAGTTTACGTAGCGGGAGGGCCCAAGAGACCCAGTACTTC

J gene: TRBJ2-5
V gene: TRBV7-2
D gene: TRBD2
clone size: NA
CDR3 protein: CASSFVVSGSVETQYF
CDR3 DNA: TGTGCCAGCAGCTTTGTCGTTAGCGGGAGTGTAGAGACCCAGTACTTC

J gene: TRBJ2-1
V gene: TRBV5-1
D gene: TRBD2
clone size: NA
CDR3 protein: CASSTSGRPDYYNEQFF
CDR3 DNA: TGCGCCAGCAGTACTAGCGGGAGGCCCGACTACTACAATGAGCAGTTCTTC

J gene: TRBJ1-1
V gene: TRBV19
D gene: TRBD1
clone size: NA
CDR3 protein: CASRSQGDTEAFF
CDR3 DNA: TGTGCCAGTAGGTCACAGGGGGACACTGAAGCTTTCTTT

J gene: TRBJ1-2
V gene: TRBV29-1
D gene: NA
clone size: NA
CDR3 protein: CSVGGGDGGYGYTF
CDR3 DNA: TGCAGCGTGGGCGGGGGGGACGGCGGCTATGGCTACACCTTC